One and the same sample provided the 19 T cell receptor beta chains below, sequenced in a study of blood T cell repertoires in COVID-19. TCRdb's table, derived via immunoSEQ multiplex PCR, lists solely in-frame clones and lacks some. This table holds 150,000 to 200,000 clones, more than 70% found once. The sample comprised peripheral blood. These receptor sequences come from a human donor in a cohort sampled during active COVID-19.

V usage is TRBV4-2 and J usage is TRBJ1-1, with a weak D call TRBD1 (6 bases). The CDR3 consists of 17 residues. Germline lookup yields CDR1 LGHNA and CDR2 YNFKEQ. Trimming cost V 0 bases and J 5 bases, with 19 bases left between them. The CDR3 loop is CASSQDWARGGKTEAFF. The CDR3 DNA is TGTGCCAGCAGCCAAGATTGGGCAAGGGGGGGTAAGACTGAAGCTTTCTTT.

The chain recombines TRBV5-1 with TRBJ2-7, with TRBD1 as a possible D gene (6 bases). V dropped 2 bases and J dropped 2 bases, with 17 bases sitting between them. Germline V gene lookup returns CDR1 SGHRS and CDR2 YFSETQ. There are 16 residues in the CDR3. This chain's CDR3 is CASSFPHREVTYEQYF. The CDR3 DNA reads as TGCGCCAGCAGCTTTCCTCACAGGGAAGTTACCTACGAGCAGTACTTC.

The chain combines TRBV7-2 with TRBJ2-5, with 8 positions matching TRBD1. Germline-derived CDR1 and CDR2 are SGHTA and FQGNSA. J gave up 5 bases and V 4 bases, and 18 bases lay outside the gene matches. This CDR3 has 18 residues. CDR3 residues: CASSSKPRQQGVWETQYF. CDR3 nucleotides: TGTGCCAGCAGCTCAAAACCCCGTCAACAGGGGGTTTGGGAGACCCAGTACTTC. Full variable domain (outside the CDR3, taken from reference TRBV7-2 and TRBJ2-5): GAGVSQSPSNKVTEKGKDVELRCDPISGHTALYWYRQSLGQGLEFLIYFQGNSAPDKSGLPSDRFSAERTGGSVSTLTIQRTQQEDSAVYLCASSSKPRQQGVWETQYFGPGTRLLVL.

This rearrangement joins TRBV5-4 to TRBJ2-5, with TRBD2 matching 10 bases. The CDR3 is 16 residues long. Germline CDR1 is SGHNT and CDR2 is YYREEE (reference sequence). V shed 2 bases and J 2 bases; nucleotides not matched to a gene: 6. DNA of the CDR3: TGTGCCAGCAGCTTAGCGGGGGGGCCTACTCAAGAGACCCAGTACTTC. Translated: CASSLAGGPTQETQYF.

The chain joins TRBV6-5 to TRBJ1-4; D uncertain. The V gene lost 6 bases and the J gene lost 5 bases, with 10 bases spanning the gap. This CDR3 has 13 amino acids. Germline CDR1 MNHEY, CDR2 SVGAGI. The CDR3 here is CASRQHGNEKLFF. The CDR3 nucleotides read TGTGCCAGCAGGCAACACGGGAATGAAAAACTGTTTTTT.

V is TRBV6-1 and J is TRBJ1-2; 7 bases agree with TRBD1. CDR3 length: 14 residues. V shed 0 bases, J shed 4 bases, and the junction held 2 bases outside the gene matches. Per the germline V gene, CDR1 is MNHNS and CDR2 is SASEGT. As DNA, the CDR3 is TGTGCCAGCAGTGAAGCGACAGGGCCCTATGGCTACACCTTC. Its translation: CASSEATGPYGYTF.

The rearrangement links TRBV3-1 (or the pseudogene TRBV3-2) to TRBJ2-3, with 14 bases lining up with TRBD2. Per the germline V gene, CDR1 is LGHDT and CDR2 is YNNKEL (reference sequence). This CDR3 comprises 20 residues. V was clipped by 2 bases and J by 0 bases; unmatched bases: 10. The CDR3 nucleotides are TGTGCCAGCAGCCAATACTTGGGACTAGCGGGGGCCACTAGCACAGATACGCAGTATTTT. Amino acids: CASSQYLGLAGATSTDTQYF.

This chain connects TRBV4-2 to TRBJ1-1; D uncertain. V was pared by 0 bases and J by 0 bases, with 5 bases between. CDR1 and CDR2 from the germline V gene are LGHNA and YNFKEQ. CDR3 size: 14 residues. Here the CDR3 DNA reads TGTGCCAGCAGCCAAGAAGCGTTGAACACTGAAGCTTTCTTT. Its translation is CASSQEALNTEAFF.

This sequence joins TRBV7-9 and TRBJ2-1, with D maybe TRBD1 (5 bases). This CDR3 is 15 amino acids long. Germline V CDR1 and CDR2: SEHNR, FQNEAQ (reference sequence). Trimming removed 4 bases at V and 2 bases at J, with 12 bases between. The chain's CDR3 is CASSSNAGTYNEQFF. CDR3 nucleotide sequence: TGTGCCAGCAGCTCAAACGCAGGGACCTACAATGAGCAGTTCTTC. Based on the CDR3 plus reference TRBV7-9 and TRBJ2-1, the full variable domain is DTGVSQNPRHKITKRGQNVTFRCDPISEHNRLYWYRQTLGQGPEFLTYFQNEAQLEKSRLLSDRFSAERPKGSFSTLEIQRTEQGDSAMYLCASSSNAGTYNEQFFGPGTRLTVL.

The chain employs TRBV27 and TRBJ2-5, with D perhaps TRBD2 (6 bases). CDR3 size: 14 residues. Trimming pared 5 bases from V and 5 bases from J, leaving 15 bases between. Germline V lookup: CDR1 MNHEY, CDR2 SMNVEV (reference sequence). The CDR3 region has the DNA TGTGCCAGCAGTGCGAGGGGACGGGGGGAGACCCAGTACTTC. Encoded protein: CASSARGRGETQYF.

This clone has just one count. The gene calls are TRBV5-4 and TRBJ2-1; the match to TRBD2 covers 8 bases. The CDR3 consists of 15 residues. The trim removed 1 base at V and 6 bases at J, leaving 6 bases unmatched. Germline loops: CDR1 SGHNT, CDR2 YYREEE (reference sequence). CDR3 residues: CASSLKAGVVNEQFF. The CDR3 DNA reads TGTGCCAGCAGCTTGAAAGCGGGAGTGGTCAATGAGCAGTTCTTC.

This clone was found once. This chain uses TRBV20-1 with TRBJ2-5; perhaps TRBD2 as D (6 bases). The germline V and J ends were trimmed by 3 bases and 2 bases, with 13 bases remaining between them. This CDR3 has 14 residues. Per the germline V gene, CDR1 is DFQATT and CDR2 is SNEGSKA (reference sequence). This chain's CDR3 is CSASRLGGQETQYF. The CDR3 coding sequence is TGCAGTGCTAGTCGCTTGGGGGGACAAGAGACCCAGTACTTC.

The V call is TRBV18, the J call TRBJ2-1; TRBD2 is a possible D gene (6 bases). Germline V gene sequence: CDR1 KGHSH, CDR2 LQKENI. The CDR3 contains 17 residues. V lost 8 bases and J 6 bases, leaving 26 bases between the germline ends. DNA for the CDR3: TGTGCCAGCCGATTTTCCGGGACTCTACAAGGGATCAATGAGCAGTTCTTC. It specifies CASRFSGTLQGINEQFF.

The CDR3, as DNA: TGTGCCAGCAGTTATAGGGCGGGAGCCTACGAGCAGTACTTC. Amino acid sequence: CASSYRAGAYEQYF. The chain uses TRBV6-2 or TRBV6-3 and TRBJ2-7, with 7 nucleotides matching TRBD2. The CDR3 is made up of 14 amino acids. Germline V gene lookup returns CDR1 MNHEY and CDR2 SVGEGT. The trim removed 3 bases at V and 2 bases at J, leaving 4 bases unmatched.

The CDR3 DNA sequence: TGTGCCAGCAGCTTATGGGGCAGGGGGAACTATGGCTACACCTTC. Translated, it gives CASSLWGRGNYGYTF. This chain connects TRBV7-8 to TRBJ1-2, with 7 nucleotides matching TRBD1. V was clipped by 2 bases and J by 2 bases; unmatched bases: 5. The CDR3 has 15 amino acids. CDR1 and CDR2 from the germline V gene are SGHVS and FQNEAQ.

The chain recombines TRBV21-1 with TRBJ1-5. TRBV21-1 is tagged as a pseudogene. The CDR3 spans 13 residues. CDR3 in amino acids: CASSKVTDQPQHF. CDR3 nucleotides: TGTGCCAGCAGCAAAGTCACGGATCAGCCCCAGCATTTT.

This rearrangement joins TRBV12-3 or TRBV12-4 to TRBJ2-7; weak D call: TRBD1 (6 bases). The CDR3 spans 13 residues. The V end lost 5 bases, the J end lost 3 bases, and 11 bases lay between the germline ends. For the CDR3, the DNA is TGTGCCAGCAGTCCAGGGGTGATCTACGAGCAGTACTTC. This codes for CASSPGVIYEQYF.

The rearrangement links TRBV5-6 to TRBJ1-2; no definite D call. CDR3 length: 15 residues. V lost 0 bases to trimming and J lost 4 bases, with 13 bases between them. CDR1 and CDR2 (germline): SGHDT, YYEEEE. The CDR3 here is CASSLVSLSSYGYTF. The DNA of the CDR3 is TGTGCCAGCAGCTTGGTTAGCCTAAGCTCCTATGGCTACACCTTC.

This rearrangement joins TRBV19 to TRBJ1-4; D call uncertain. Germline CDR1 and CDR2: LNHDA and SQIVND (reference sequence). The ends were cut back, 5 bases at V and 11 bases at J, with 9 bases in the middle. The CDR3 spans 11 residues. In nucleotides, the CDR3 is TGTGCCAGTAGTGCGCCCGGTAAACTGTTTTTT. Translating gives CASSAPGKLFF.